The 32 T cell receptor beta chains reported below all come from one sample, sequenced in a study of response to subunit inactivated influenza vaccine. TCRdb reanalysed the RT-PCR reads using MiXCR and keeps one entry per CDR3 protein. This sample has about 160,000 distinct CDR3 sequences; roughly 11% occur once, and the top ten carry around 11%. The material sequenced was non-naive T cells sorted from PBMCs, taken 40 to 50 days after vaccination. These receptors were collected from a man in his forties or fifties who received an inactivated influenza vaccine.

This chain uses TRBV9 with TRBJ2-7; 8 bases are a match to TRBD2. Looked up from germline, CDR1 is SGDLS and CDR2 is YYNGEE. This CDR3 is built from 14 residues. V trimming: 0 bases; J trimming: 3 bases; junction bases outside the gene matches: 2. CDR3 sequence (DNA): TGTGCCAGCAGCGTAGGGACTAGCTTCTACGAGCAGTACTTC. Encoded protein: CASSVGTSFYEQYF.

The chain joins TRBV5-1 to TRBJ2-2, with D perhaps TRBD1 (6 bases). V was cut by 7 bases and J by 0 bases, with 19 bases left in between. Germline CDR1 and CDR2: SGHRS and YFSETQ. The CDR3 spans 17 residues. CDR3 loop: CASGSATGKANTGELFF. CDR3 sequence (DNA): TGCGCCAGCGGATCCGCGACAGGAAAAGCGAACACCGGGGAGCTGTTTTTT.

This clonotype was counted between two and nine times. The chain uses TRBV20-1 and TRBJ2-5; D is ambiguous. The V gene lost 1 base and the J gene lost 5 bases, with 14 bases spanning the gap. The CDR3 length is 14 residues. Looked up from germline, CDR1 is DFQATT and CDR2 is SNEGSKA (reference sequence). CDR3: CSARVAARVETQYF. Written as DNA, the CDR3 is TGCAGTGCTAGAGTGGCTGCTAGGGTGGAGACCCAGTACTTC.

CDR3 sequence (DNA): TGTGCCAGCAGACGACTAGCGGCACCCTACGAGCAGTACTTC. Translated: CASRRLAAPYEQYF. This sequence joins TRBV6-2 or TRBV6-3 and TRBJ2-7, with 9 bases matching TRBD2. Germline lookup yields CDR1 MNHEY and CDR2 SVGEGT. The CDR3 length is 14 residues. The trim removed 6 bases at V and 2 bases at J, leaving 5 bases unmatched.

The chain recombines TRBV6-1 with TRBJ2-7; either TRBD1 or TRBD2 may supply D (5 bases each). Trimming removed 2 bases from V and 3 bases from J, with 23 bases in between. This CDR3 contains 18 residues. Per the germline V gene, CDR1 is MNHNS and CDR2 is SASEGT. Written as DNA, the CDR3 is TGTGCCAGCAGTGAACAGCCTCCGGGGACGGCCTCCAACTACGAGCAGTACTTC. It translates to CASSEQPPGTASNYEQYF.

The chain combines TRBV7-2 with TRBJ2-5, with 9 bases fitting TRBD2. Trimming removed 5 bases from V and 6 bases from J; junction bases left unmatched: 10. The length of the CDR3 is 15 residues. From germline, CDR1 is SGHTA and CDR2 FQGNSA. The chain's CDR3 is CASSPLAGGPKTQYF. The CDR3, as DNA: TGTGCCAGCAGCCCTCTCGCGGGGGGGCCGAAGACCCAGTACTTC.

In its sample, this clonotype was seen a few times. This chain connects TRBV20-1 to TRBJ1-5; 7 nucleotides line up with TRBD1. This CDR3 spans 16 amino acids. Germline V lookup: CDR1 DFQATT, CDR2 SNEGSKA (reference sequence). V gave up 5 bases and J gave up 8 bases; unmatched junction bases: 18. CDR3 sequence reads: CSALRPGDSPLKPQHF. CDR3 in DNA: TGCAGTGCTCTTCGACCGGGGGACAGTCCCTTGAAGCCCCAGCATTTT.

This clonotype was seen only a few times. The rearrangement joins TRBV2 to TRBJ2-5, with no clear D. The CDR3 consists of 15 residues. Trimming removed 1 base from V and 6 bases from J, with 15 bases in between. The germline CDR1 and CDR2 sequences are SNHLY and FYNNEI. CDR3 sequence reads: CASSEGVTPSKTQYF. The DNA for the CDR3 is TGTGCCAGCAGTGAAGGGGTGACCCCGTCCAAGACCCAGTACTTC.

This rearrangement joins TRBV25-1 to TRBJ2-1, with 12 bases matching TRBD2. V was pared by 4 bases and J by 0 bases, with 19 bases of the junction left unmatched. The CDR3 length is 22 residues. Germline CDR1 is MGHDK and CDR2 is SYGVNS. The CDR3 reads CASSGFRIPGLAGGSSYNEQFF. CDR3 DNA sequence: TGTGCCAGCAGTGGATTCCGGATTCCGGGACTAGCGGGTGGGTCCTCCTACAATGAGCAGTTCTTC.

This chain links TRBV4-2 with TRBJ1-2; 8 bases align to TRBD1. J gave up 5 bases and V 6 bases, and 14 bases lay outside the gene matches. The V gene's germline CDR1 is LGHNA and CDR2 YNFKEQ. The CDR3 consists of 16 residues. CDR3 sequence (DNA): TGTGCCAGCAGACAGGAGGGAACAGGGGGGGGTTATGGCTACACCTTC. It encodes CASRQEGTGGGYGYTF.

The chain uses TRBV27 and TRBJ2-7; TRBD2 agrees at 7 bases. Germline V gene sequence: CDR1 MNHEY, CDR2 SMNVEV (reference sequence). CDR3 length equals 14 residues. V dropped 4 bases and J dropped 0; count of bases not matched to a gene: 3. As DNA, the CDR3 is TGTGCCAGCAGTTGGCGGGAGACCTCCTACGAGCAGTACTTC. Translating gives CASSWRETSYEQYF.

This clonotype was picked up many times. This sequence joins TRBV29-1 and TRBJ2-3, with 14 bases fitting TRBD2. CDR1 and CDR2 (germline): SQVTM, ANQGSEA. There are 15 residues in the CDR3. The V segment lost 6 bases and the J segment 5 bases; nucleotides outside the gene matches: 7. The DNA of the CDR3 is TGCAGCGTGGCGACTAGCGGGAGGGTGGGAGATACGCAGTATTTT. It is translated as CSVATSGRVGDTQYF.

There are many counts of this clonotype. The rearrangement links TRBV12-3 or TRBV12-4 to TRBJ1-2; TRBD1 agrees at 8 bases. The CDR3 totals 13 residues. V was clipped by 4 bases and J by 6 bases; unmatched bases: 4. DNA for the CDR3: TGTGCCAGCAGTTGGGGGACAGGCGATGGCTACACCTTC. Residues: CASSWGTGDGYTF.

Ten or more counts support this clonotype. The J gene is TRBJ2-2, the V gene TRBV7-9, with 7 bases identical to TRBD1. The CDR3 is 13 residues long. Looked up from germline, CDR1 is SEHNR and CDR2 is FQNEAQ (reference sequence). V shed 4 bases and J 4 bases; nucleotides not matched to a gene: 0. Written as DNA, the CDR3 is TGTGCCAGCAGCTGGGACAGCACCGGGGAGCTGTTTTTT. Encoded protein: CASSWDSTGELFF.

The chain carries TRBV20-1 and TRBJ1-5; D gene ambiguous. Trimming left V 2 bases short and J 6 bases short, with 11 bases between. CDR3 length equals 13 residues. The germline V gene encodes CDR1 DFQATT and CDR2 SNEGSKA (reference sequence). The CDR3 DNA follows: TGCAGTGCTAGATACCAGGCGGGTCAGCCCCAGCATTTT. The encoded protein is CSARYQAGQPQHF.

The CDR3: CSVASRNQPQHF. CDR3 nucleotide sequence: TGCAGCGTTGCCTCTAGGAATCAGCCCCAGCATTTT. J is TRBJ1-5 and V is TRBV29-1; D is undetermined. The CDR3 is made up of 12 amino acids. Germline V gene data show CDR1 as SQVTM and CDR2 as ANQGSEA. Deletions cut 4 bases from V and 4 bases from J, with 8 bases between.

This clonotype turned up a few times. The CDR3 loop reads CATSLGGTDTQYF. The CDR3 region has the DNA TGTGCCACTTCCCTCGGGGGGACAGATACGCAGTATTTT. The chain employs TRBV10-3 and TRBJ2-3; TRBD2 aligns across 7 bases. CDR1 is ENHRY and CDR2 is SYGVKD in the germline V gene. The CDR3 sequence is 13 residues long. With 10 bases clipped from V and 3 bases from J, the junction kept 7 bases outside the gene matches.

The sample holds many counts of this clonotype. The J gene is TRBJ1-5, the V gene TRBV20-1, with D possibly TRBD1 on 6 matching bases. Trimming shortened V by 1 base and J by 6 bases, and 13 bases separated the two germline ends. Germline values: CDR1 DFQATT, CDR2 SNEGSKA (reference sequence). This CDR3 is 14 amino acids long. This chain's CDR3 is CSARVGNRAQPQHF. Here the CDR3 DNA reads TGCAGTGCTAGAGTGGGAAACAGGGCTCAGCCCCAGCATTTT.

The chain couples TRBV7-2 to TRBJ2-5; TRBD2 matches 12 bases. Germline values: CDR1 SGHTA, CDR2 FQGNSA. The CDR3 runs 16 residues. Unmatched junction bases numbered 8, after V lost 4 bases and J lost 5 bases. DNA for the CDR3: TGTGCCAGCAGCTCCGCGGGGACTAGCGGGTGGGAGACCCAGTACTTC. It encodes CASSSAGTSGWETQYF.

This clonotype came up a few times. This chain connects TRBV12-3 or TRBV12-4 to TRBJ2-5; weak D call: TRBD1 (6 bases). V lost 6 bases, J lost 0 bases, and 20 bases lay in between. The CDR3 length is 17 residues. CDR3 coding DNA: TGTGCCAGCAGGAACAGGGATTTACCAGGGCACCAAGAGACCCAGTACTTC. Its translation: CASRNRDLPGHQETQYF.

This chain uses TRBV3-1 with TRBJ1-1; D gene unclear. The CDR3 length is 12 residues. Germline values: CDR1 LGHDT, CDR2 YNNKEL (reference sequence). V gave up 7 bases and J gave up 1 base, with 7 bases separating them. The CDR3 is CASTSGNTEAFF. The CDR3 coding sequence is TGTGCCAGCACCTCAGGGAACACTGAAGCTTTCTTT.

This chain joins TRBV27 and TRBJ1-1; tentative D call: TRBD1 (5 bases). The CDR3 is 14 residues long. V was clipped by 5 bases and J by 4 bases, with 14 bases between them. Germline V CDR1 and CDR2: MNHEY, SMNVEV (reference sequence). This CDR3 reads CASSQTLRGTEAFF. CDR3 DNA: TGTGCCAGCAGTCAGACCCTAAGGGGCACTGAAGCTTTCTTT.

This clonotype was seen ten or more times. This sequence joins TRBV6-5 and TRBJ2-3; 8 positions match TRBD1. J gave up 1 base and V 2 bases, and 5 bases lay outside the gene matches. The CDR3 length is 16 residues. Looked up from germline, CDR1 is MNHEY and CDR2 is SVGAGI. The CDR3 loop is CASSYLTGDRTDTQYF. The CDR3 DNA reads TGTGCCAGCAGTTACCTGACAGGGGATCGCACAGATACGCAGTATTTT.

This clonotype was seen only a few times. The genes are TRBV19 and TRBJ2-1; 7 positions match TRBD2. This CDR3 spans 14 amino acids. CDR1 is LNHDA, CDR2 SQIVND, per germline (reference sequence). The trim removed 1 base at V and 9 bases at J, leaving 6 bases unmatched. In nucleotides, the CDR3 is TGTGCCAGTAGTATAGGGTCGGTAGCGGGTGAGCAGTTCTTC. The encoded protein is CASSIGSVAGEQFF.

In this sample, this clonotype turned up a few times. V is TRBV11-2 and J is TRBJ2-1, with 8 positions matching TRBD2. The CDR3 contains 18 residues. The germline gives CDR1 SGHAT, CDR2 FQNNGV. V shed 7 bases, J shed 3 bases, and the junction held 17 bases outside the gene matches. CDR3 region: CASTNTLLAGMVYNEQFF. The CDR3 bases are TGTGCCAGCACCAACACCCTTTTAGCGGGAATGGTCTACAATGAGCAGTTCTTC.

This rearrangement joins TRBV6-1 to TRBJ2-7; D perhaps matches TRBD1 (6 bases). The CDR3 extends over 17 amino acids. From germline, CDR1 is MNHNS and CDR2 SASEGT. V lost 1 base and J lost 2, with 18 bases in between. The CDR3 nucleotides read TGTGCCAGCAGTGAAGTATGGCAGGGGTTTAATACCTACGAGCAGTACTTC. Translation: CASSEVWQGFNTYEQYF.

This clonotype is categorized as medium-sized. This chain uses TRBV20-1 with TRBJ2-3; TRBD1 matches at 8 bases. The V and J ends lost 2 bases and 2 bases, in that order; junction bases with no gene match: 3. CDR1 DFQATT and CDR2 SNEGSKA come from the germline V gene (reference sequence). This CDR3 contains 14 residues. CDR3 loop: CSARRTGITDTQYF. The CDR3 DNA sequence: TGCAGTGCTAGAAGGACAGGGATCACAGATACGCAGTATTTT.

This clonotype was seen repeatedly, ten times or more. This chain links TRBV29-1 with TRBJ2-3; a weak D match, TRBD1 (6 bases). Per germline, CDR1 SQVTM and CDR2 ANQGSEA. This CDR3 comprises 16 residues. Trimming shortened V by 4 bases and J by 2 bases, and 19 bases separated the two germline ends. CDR3 nucleotide sequence: TGCAGCGTTGCCGTTGGATATTCAGGGGTCACAGATACGCAGTATTTT. Its translation is CSVAVGYSGVTDTQYF.

This clonotype was seen ten or more times. V gene TRBV20-1 combines with J gene TRBJ2-2; D might be TRBD1 or TRBD2, each matching 7 bases. CDR3 size: 14 residues. CDR1 is DFQATT and CDR2 is SNEGSKA in the germline V gene (reference sequence). V was cut by 6 bases and J by 4 bases, with 15 bases left in between. This CDR3 reads CSAPDREGTGELFF. CDR3 DNA: TGCAGTGCCCCCGACAGGGAGGGCACCGGGGAGCTGTTTTTT.

This clonotype occurred many times. The rearrangement joins TRBV12-3 or TRBV12-4 to TRBJ2-2, with D maybe TRBD2 (6 bases). This CDR3 comprises 14 residues. V was pared by 8 bases and J by 7 bases, with 17 bases between. The DNA of the CDR3 is TGTGCCAGCGGGTTAAAGCGGGTGCACGGGGAGCTGTTTTTT. As protein: CASGLKRVHGELFF.

Many counts were recorded for this clonotype. V gene TRBV3-1 combines with J gene TRBJ1-1; no clear D gene. The CDR3 totals 12 residues. Per the germline V gene, CDR1 is LGHDT and CDR2 is YNNKEL (reference sequence). The germline V and J ends were trimmed by 4 bases and 5 bases, with 8 bases remaining between them. The CDR3 bases are TGTGCCAGCAGCCGATCTGGAACTGAAGCTTTCTTT. Protein product: CASSRSGTEAFF.

V usage is TRBV7-8 and J usage is TRBJ1-4; 7 nucleotides match TRBD1. V lost 5 bases to trimming and J lost 8 bases; unmatched junction nucleotides: 14. The CDR3 consists of 16 residues. Per the germline V gene, CDR1 is SGHVS and CDR2 is FQNEAQ. The CDR3 spells CASSTRSQGREEKLFF. DNA of the CDR3: TGTGCCAGCAGCACACGTTCACAGGGGAGGGAAGAAAAACTGTTTTTT.